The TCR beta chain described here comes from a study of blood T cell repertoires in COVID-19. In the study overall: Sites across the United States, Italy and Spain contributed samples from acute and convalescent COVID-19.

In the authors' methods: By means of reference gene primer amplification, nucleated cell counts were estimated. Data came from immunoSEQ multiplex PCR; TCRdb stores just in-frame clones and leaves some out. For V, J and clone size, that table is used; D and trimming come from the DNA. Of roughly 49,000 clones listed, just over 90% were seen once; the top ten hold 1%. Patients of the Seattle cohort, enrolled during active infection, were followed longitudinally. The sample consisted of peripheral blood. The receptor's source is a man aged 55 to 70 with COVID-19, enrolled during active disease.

The CDR3 DNA is TGTGCCAGCAGCTTGGGGGGGGAAGGCACTGAAGCTTTCTTT. Amino acids: CASSLGGEGTEAFF. The chain links TRBV5-8 to TRBJ1-1; tentatively, D is TRBD1 (5 bases). Germline CDR1 and CDR2: SGHTS and YDEGEE. This CDR3 is 14 amino acids long. The germline V and J ends were trimmed by 0 bases and 4 bases, with 10 bases remaining between them.